A selection of T cell receptor beta chains follows, all from one sample in a study of blood T cell repertoires in COVID-19. Only in-frame clones appear in the TCRdb table, and some are missing; sequencing was by immunoSEQ multiplex PCR. This sample yields under 95,000 clones, of which around 79% are seen a single time; around 27% belongs to the top ten. The sequencing input was peripheral blood. The receptor source for this set is a man in his 60s with active or convalescent COVID-19. CDR3s include the opening cysteine and the closing phenylalanine or tryptophan. Each record gives: clone size, J gene, D gene, V gene, CDR3 protein, CDR3 DNA. D genes are given only for firm matches. A row's size may be missing; if present it is once, few, many or a size class.

size: -; J: TRBJ2-7; D: TRBD1; V: TRBV2; CDR3: CASAPGQGGYEQYF; DNA: TGTGCCAGCGCCCCGGGACAGGGAGGCTACGAGCAGTACTTC
size: -; J: TRBJ2-3; D: TRBD2; V: TRBV18; CDR3: CASSRSTGGTDTQYF; DNA: TGTGCCAGCTCTAGATCAACGGGGGGGACTGATACGCAGTATTTT
size: -; J: TRBJ1-5; D: -; V: TRBV6-2/TRBV6-3; CDR3: CASSSLQGFNQPQHF; DNA: TGTGCCAGCAGTTCTCTGCAGGGTTTTAATCAGCCCCAGCATTTT
size: -; J: TRBJ2-3; D: -; V: TRBV4-3; CDR3: CASSQEFDRQNTQYF; DNA: TGCGCCAGCAGCCAAGAATTTGACAGGCAAAATACGCAGTATTTT
size: few; J: TRBJ1-1; D: -; V: TRBV28; CDR3: CASSLSPEAFF; DNA: TGTGCCAGCAGTCTCTCCCCTGAAGCTTTCTTT
size: -; J: TRBJ1-3; D: -; V: TRBV28; CDR3: CASSLGGFSSGNTIYF; DNA: TGTGCCAGCAGTTTAGGCGGGTTCAGCTCTGGAAACACCATATATTTT
size: -; J: TRBJ2-5; D: -; V: TRBV24-1; CDR3: CATSSSSSEKETQYF; DNA: TGTGCCACCAGTTCATCGTCTTCGGAGAAAGAGACCCAGTACTTC
size: few; J: TRBJ1-1; D: TRBD1; V: TRBV11-2; CDR3: CASSPQGQANTEAFF; DNA: TGTGCCAGCAGCCCCCAGGGACAGGCTAACACTGAAGCTTTCTTT
size: -; J: TRBJ1-5; D: -; V: TRBV5-5; CDR3: CASSGDTNQPQHF; DNA: TGTGCCAGCAGCGGGGACACTAATCAGCCCCAGCATTTT
size: -; J: TRBJ1-2; D: -; V: TRBV28; CDR3: CASTTDYGYTF; DNA: TGTGCCAGCACTACCGACTATGGCTACACCTTC
size: -; J: TRBJ1-5; D: -; V: TRBV7-2; CDR3: CASSLVRGVHQPQHF; DNA: TGTGCCAGCAGCTTAGTACGGGGAGTCCATCAGCCCCAGCATTTT
size: -; J: TRBJ1-3; D: TRBD1; V: TRBV5-1; CDR3: CASSLTGDGNTIYF; DNA: TGCGCCAGCAGCTTGACAGGGGATGGAAACACCATATATTTT
size: -; J: TRBJ2-7; D: -; V: TRBV21-1; CDR3: CASRPGLTTYEQYF; DNA: TGTGCCAGCAGGCCGGGATTAACGACCTACGAGCAGTACTTC
size: many; J: TRBJ2-6; D: -; V: TRBV4-2; CDR3: CASSQDRGPESSGANVLTF; DNA: TGTGCCAGCAGCCAAGATAGGGGTCCGGAGAGCTCTGGGGCCAACGTCCTGACTTTC
size: -; J: TRBJ1-2; D: -; V: TRBV5-6; CDR3: CASSTQGNVGSYTF; DNA: TGTGCCAGCAGCACTCAGGGGAATGTGGGTAGCTACACCTTC
size: -; J: TRBJ1-3; D: -; V: TRBV25-1; CDR3: CASKSPPSSGNTIYF; DNA: TGTGCCAGCAAGTCGCCGCCGAGCTCTGGAAACACCATATATTTT
size: once; J: TRBJ2-5; D: TRBD2; V: TRBV12-5; CDR3: CASGQAGGETQYF; DNA: TGTGCTAGTGGTCAAGCGGGGGGAGAGACCCAGTACTTC
size: -; J: TRBJ2-3; D: -; V: TRBV9; CDR3: CASSVGPGDTQYF; DNA: TGTGCCAGCAGCGTCGGTCCCGGGGATACGCAGTATTTT
size: -; J: TRBJ2-3; D: TRBD2; V: TRBV7-6; CDR3: CASSPGGAGSLDSTDTQYF; DNA: TGTGCCAGCAGCCCGGGGGGGGCGGGGTCCTTAGATTCCACAGATACGCAGTATTTT
size: -; J: TRBJ2-3; D: TRBD2; V: TRBV4-2; CDR3: CASSPLSASGGDTDTQYF; DNA: TGTGCCAGCAGCCCCCTCTCCGCTAGCGGGGGAGACACAGATACGCAGTATTTT
size: -; J: TRBJ1-5; D: TRBD1; V: TRBV24-1; CDR3: CATSSTGEQPQHF; DNA: TGTGCCACCAGTAGTACAGGGGAACAGCCCCAGCATTTT
size: -; J: TRBJ2-5; D: TRBD1; V: TRBV2; CDR3: CASRDPTGTGGETQYF; DNA: TGTGCCAGCAGGGACCCGACAGGGACAGGAGGGGAGACCCAGTACTTC
size: -; J: TRBJ1-2; D: TRBD1; V: TRBV18; CDR3: CASSPQTGFNYGYTF; DNA: TGTGCCAGCTCACCCCAGACAGGGTTTAACTATGGCTACACCTTC
size: -; J: TRBJ2-5; D: -; V: TRBV10-2; CDR3: CASSESRGGETQYF; DNA: TGCGCCAGCAGTGAGTCGAGGGGGGGAGAGACCCAGTACTTC
size: -; J: TRBJ2-5; D: -; V: TRBV24-1; CDR3: CATSDPTPGRETQYF; DNA: TGTGCCACCAGTGACCCTACACCGGGGAGGGAGACCCAGTACTTC
size: -; J: TRBJ2-5; D: -; V: TRBV5-6; CDR3: CASSFIRETQYF; DNA: TGTGCCAGCAGCTTTATCAGGGAGACCCAGTACTTC
size: -; J: TRBJ2-5; D: -; V: TRBV7-3; CDR3: CASSSRVQETQYF; DNA: TGTGCCAGCAGCTCGCGGGTCCAAGAGACCCAGTACTTC
size: -; J: TRBJ1-1; D: -; V: TRBV5-6; CDR3: CASSFSGEWNTEAFF; DNA: TGTGCCAGCAGCTTTTCAGGGGAATGGAACACTGAAGCTTTCTTT
size: -; J: TRBJ1-2; D: TRBD1; V: TRBV5-1; CDR3: CASSLEGAYGYTF; DNA: TGCGCCAGCAGCTTGGAGGGGGCCTATGGCTACACCTTC
size: -; J: TRBJ2-3; D: -; V: TRBV4-3; CDR3: CASSQEVLLTDTQYF; DNA: TGCGCCAGCAGCCAAGAAGTACTCCTCACAGATACGCAGTATTTT
size: -; J: TRBJ1-5; D: -; V: TRBV3-1/TRBV3-2; CDR3: CASSQQEGQPQHF; DNA: TGTGCCAGCAGCCAACAGGAAGGACAGCCCCAGCATTTT
size: -; J: TRBJ1-5; D: -; V: TRBV7-2; CDR3: CASSLRRGNQPQHF; DNA: TGTGCCAGCAGCCTCCGCAGGGGCAATCAGCCCCAGCATTTT
size: -; J: TRBJ2-1; D: TRBD2; V: TRBV7-9; CDR3: CASSLASGGGNEQFF; DNA: TGTGCCAGCAGCTTAGCTAGCGGGGGGGGAAATGAGCAGTTCTTC
size: few; J: TRBJ1-1; D: -; V: TRBV19; CDR3: CASSRTPTDTEAFF; DNA: TGTGCCAGTAGTAGGACACCTACGGACACTGAAGCTTTCTTT
size: -; J: TRBJ2-5; D: TRBD1; V: TRBV5-1; CDR3: CASRLGTANQETQYF; DNA: TGCGCCAGCAGACTCGGGACAGCGAACCAAGAGACCCAGTACTTC
size: -; J: TRBJ1-4; D: TRBD1; V: TRBV3-1/TRBV3-2; CDR3: CASSQEGPGQGTSTNEKLFF; DNA: TGTGCCAGCAGCCAAGAGGGGCCAGGACAGGGGACCTCAACTAATGAAAAACTGTTTTTT
size: -; J: TRBJ1-5; D: TRBD1; V: TRBV4-1; CDR3: CASSQDLLWTGTSNQPQHF; DNA: TGCGCCAGCAGCCAAGACCTATTATGGACAGGGACCTCCAATCAGCCCCAGCATTTT
size: -; J: TRBJ2-3; D: TRBD2; V: TRBV3-1/TRBV3-2; CDR3: CASSQDPSTSGVWDTQYF; DNA: TGTGCCAGCAGCCAAGATCCCTCGACTAGCGGGGTGTGGGATACGCAGTATTTT
size: once; J: TRBJ1-5; D: -; V: TRBV6-6; CDR3: CASSYCAGNNQPQHF; DNA: TGTGCCAGCAGTTACTGCGCGGGGAACAATCAGCCCCAGCATTTT
size: -; J: TRBJ1-1; D: -; V: TRBV12-3/TRBV12-4; CDR3: CASSLGGGAFF; DNA: TGTGCCAGCAGTTTGGGGGGGGGAGCTTTCTTT
size: -; J: TRBJ2-3; D: TRBD2; V: TRBV7-2; CDR3: CASRPPGLASTDTQYF; DNA: TGTGCCAGCAGACCACCGGGACTAGCGAGCACAGATACGCAGTATTTT
size: -; J: TRBJ1-2; D: TRBD1; V: TRBV27; CDR3: CASSFSGQGYGYTF; DNA: TGTGCCAGCAGTTTCTCTGGACAGGGGTATGGCTACACCTTC
size: many; J: TRBJ2-7; D: TRBD1; V: TRBV4-1; CDR3: CASSQREAGGTEQYF; DNA: TGCGCCAGCAGCCAGCGCGAGGCAGGGGGCACCGAGCAGTACTTC
size: few; J: TRBJ1-6; D: -; V: TRBV3-1/TRBV3-2; CDR3: CASSPRSFQGTSPLHF; DNA: TGTGCCAGCAGCCCCCGGTCATTTCAGGGTACTTCACCCCTCCACTTT
size: -; J: TRBJ2-1; D: -; V: TRBV10-2; CDR3: CAILGAPSYNEQFF; DNA: TGCGCCATCCTAGGGGCTCCCTCCTACAATGAGCAGTTCTTC
size: -; J: TRBJ1-6; D: TRBD1; V: TRBV28; CDR3: CASSPSLGTGRHSPLHF; DNA: TGTGCCAGCAGTCCGAGTTTGGGGACAGGGAGGCATTCACCCCTCCACTTT
size: few; J: TRBJ2-5; D: TRBD2; V: TRBV7-8; CDR3: CASSLVGGGTAETQYF; DNA: TGTGCCAGCAGCTTAGTTGGCGGGGGTACCGCAGAGACCCAGTACTTC
size: -; J: TRBJ1-1; D: -; V: TRBV3-1/TRBV3-2; CDR3: CASSQVPEGTEAFF; DNA: TGTGCCAGCAGCCAAGTACCGGAGGGCACTGAAGCTTTCTTT
size: -; J: TRBJ2-1; D: -; V: TRBV27; CDR3: CASSIRTVNEQFF; DNA: TGTGCCAGCAGTATAAGGACAGTTAATGAGCAGTTCTTC
size: -; J: TRBJ2-5; D: TRBD2; V: TRBV5-6; CDR3: CASSLGGGERWETQYF; DNA: TGTGCCAGCAGCTTAGGCGGGGGGGAGCGGTGGGAGACCCAGTACTTC